The sequence of this T cell receptor (beta chain) was determined in a study of post-analysis software for immune sequencing data. Study context: The courses of disease that were included comprised relapsing-remitting, secondary progressive and progressive-relapsing multiple sclerosis. Study-level findings and limits: Relative to controls, patients with multiple sclerosis showed significantly lower normalized Chao1 diversity. Five or six TRBV segments, TRBV5-6, TRBV5-1 and TRBV20-1 among them, were found more frequent in patients than controls. F measure showed strong co-clustering of same-batch samples.

This CDR3 is 15 amino acids long. Germline loops: CDR1 DFQATT, CDR2 SNEGSKA (reference sequence). Every TCR beta cDNA library bore unique molecular identifiers. TCRdb re-analysed the PCR reads in MiXCR, keeping a single row per CDR3 protein. The table lists hundreds of thousands of distinct CDR3 sequences, around 27% of them singletons. Notes on this clonotype: What it recognizes is unknown.

Sequencing used blood. The rearrangement uses TRBV20-1 and TRBJ2-5, with D possibly matching TRBD2 (6 bases). The tail of the sequence fits TRBJ2-7 better, so the J call may be wrong. This sequence originates from a girl aged 5 to 17 with multiple sclerosis. CDR3 sequence: CSAPPAGGMAHEQYF. CDR3 nucleotides: TGCAGTGCCCCTCCGGCGGGCGGGATGGCCCACGAGCAGTACTTC.